The T cell receptor beta chain described here comes from a study of shared clonotypes between healthy human individuals (dated by TCRdb to 2020 to 2022). Regarding the study in general: Three men and two women, aged 18 to 49 years, made up the cohort. Per donor, three plates each were used for CD4 naive and CD4 memory, two for CD8 naive, and one for CD8 memory. The study deeply sequenced blood TCR repertoires of five healthy adults to estimate repertoire size and the extent of clonotype sharing between individuals. Different laboratories and diverse techniques were used to prepare libraries and sequence TCR repertoires, to increase sequencing depth and limit assay-specific biases. Leukapheresis yielded between about 0.94 and 10 billion PBMCs per donor.

Using the deep immunoSEQ assay, TCR CDR3 regions were amplified from genomic DNA by multiplex PCR. Extracted genomic DNA from each cell subset was distributed evenly across all wells of several immunoSEQ 96-well plates, and each plate was treated as a replicate. Each replicate PCR for sorted subsets received 150 to 250 ng genomic DNA, equal to about 30,000 T cell genomes. Purified libraries were measured with a Qubit 3.0 fluorometer, size-checked on a Bioanalyzer 2100, and measured again with the KAPA Library Quantification kit. Every immunoSEQ 96-well plate was sequenced on a separate single-read 150-cycle Illumina NextSeq 550 flow cell. In the original analysis: Because the immunoSEQ output held only junctional sequences and lacked quality scores, the filtering could not match the filtering applied to full-length reads. To assign V/J genes and CDR3, sequences were annotated against IMGT germline references using PyIR, a Python wrapper for IgBLAST v1.9. Reads were removed for weak V/J assignments (E-value above 1e-6), missing CDR3, stop codons, out-of-frame junctions, or ambiguous translated residues. V3J clonotypes were defined by identical inferred V gene, J gene, and CDR3 amino acid sequence. The percentage overlap between two repertoires was calculated by dividing the number of shared unique clonotypes by the size of the smaller repertoire. Richness of each repertoire was evaluated using RTK rarefaction, the Chao1 estimator, and Recon v2.1 estimates of unobserved clonotypes. Generation probabilities were computed with OLGA for all TCRbeta clonotypes obtained by the gDNA method from a few donors. This immuneACCESS table, as held by TCRdb, lists in-frame sequences with V and J called but not all clones. Of the missing ones, under half trace to an unresolved V gene in checked studies; the others have no known cause. From that table come the V and J calls and clone size; the DNA was used to work out D and trimming. The sample has more than 550,000 clones on record, 80% to 95% of them singletons. The ten largest clones take up about 34% of the sample.

Donors were healthy HIV-negative adults with no recently reported acute infections or vaccinations. Only Caucasian adults living in Nashville, Tennessee, USA were represented among the donors. CD8 memory samples consisted of magnetically selected CD45RO+ cells combined with CCR7-negative CD45RA+ effector memory (TemRA) cells. After blood collection by leukapheresis, PBMCs were isolated using Ficoll-Histopaque density gradient centrifugation and then cryopreserved in the vapor phase of liquid nitrogen. Analytical flow cytometry was used to check the purity and quantity of each magnetically sorted T cell population. Genomic DNA was isolated from each sorted fraction and quantified by UV absorbance on a Nanodrop 2000c. Overall study results and their limits: Across a handful of donors, roughly 5% of naive CD4, roughly 3.5% of naive CD8, about 2.3% of memory CD4, and under 0.45% of memory CD8 clonotypes were shared. Even with the large sequencing depth, rarefaction of the sorted-subset datasets indicated that sequencing was incomplete. Naive subsets generally had larger estimated clonotype richness than memory subsets. Sampling was limited to blood, and TCR repertoires in tissue likely differ from TCR repertoires in blood. Pairwise subsampling led to the expectation that sequencing depth would affect the degree of clonotype sharing among donors. The genetic and exposure-history diversity represented was limited by the small number of donors. Compared with non-shared clonotypes, clonotypes shared by all four sorted-subset donors had higher generation probabilities.

As to this clone: The specificity of this receptor is unknown. It has no much larger one-base neighbor in the sample; base qualities were not kept.

Trimming takes 5 bases from V and 6 bases from J, and the germline ends sit 18 bases apart. From its cysteine to its phenylalanine, the CDR3 spans 15 amino acids. Kept here is only the CDR3 DNA, which spans 45 bases and is read in frame from base 1. As encoded in the germline V gene (reference sequence), CDR1 is SEHNR while CDR2 is FQNEAQ. Recombination linked TRBV7-9 to TRBJ2-3, with no D gene named confidently. The sequencing sample was made of memory CD8+ T cells from PBMCs. The intended sense of this specimen's cell subset or site label: CD45RO+ cells pooled with CCR7-negative TemRA cells. This sequence originates from a man between 18 and 29 years old in good health. Some clones in this sample may be carry-over from other donors' samples. The encoded CDR3 is CASSPLRPSVDTQYF. The bases are TGTGCCAGCAGCCCCCTCAGGCCCTCAGTGGATACGCAGTATTTT.